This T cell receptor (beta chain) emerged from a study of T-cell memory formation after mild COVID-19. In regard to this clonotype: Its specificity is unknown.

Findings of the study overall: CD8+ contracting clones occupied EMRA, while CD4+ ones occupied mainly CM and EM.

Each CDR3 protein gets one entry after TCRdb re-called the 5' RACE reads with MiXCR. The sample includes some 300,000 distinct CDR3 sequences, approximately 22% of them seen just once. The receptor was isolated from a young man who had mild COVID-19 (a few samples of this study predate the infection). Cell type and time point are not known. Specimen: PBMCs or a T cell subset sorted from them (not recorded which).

CDR3: CASSTMGQGARNEQFF. Written as DNA, the CDR3 is TGTGCCAGCAGTACCATGGGACAGGGGGCGAGAAATGAGCAGTTCTTC. The chain joins TRBV6-2 or TRBV6-3 to TRBJ2-1, with TRBD1 identical over 12 bases. CDR3 length: 16 residues. Germline CDR1 and CDR2: MNHEY and SVGEGT. With V trimmed by 5 bases and J by 7 bases, 9 bases remained unmatched.